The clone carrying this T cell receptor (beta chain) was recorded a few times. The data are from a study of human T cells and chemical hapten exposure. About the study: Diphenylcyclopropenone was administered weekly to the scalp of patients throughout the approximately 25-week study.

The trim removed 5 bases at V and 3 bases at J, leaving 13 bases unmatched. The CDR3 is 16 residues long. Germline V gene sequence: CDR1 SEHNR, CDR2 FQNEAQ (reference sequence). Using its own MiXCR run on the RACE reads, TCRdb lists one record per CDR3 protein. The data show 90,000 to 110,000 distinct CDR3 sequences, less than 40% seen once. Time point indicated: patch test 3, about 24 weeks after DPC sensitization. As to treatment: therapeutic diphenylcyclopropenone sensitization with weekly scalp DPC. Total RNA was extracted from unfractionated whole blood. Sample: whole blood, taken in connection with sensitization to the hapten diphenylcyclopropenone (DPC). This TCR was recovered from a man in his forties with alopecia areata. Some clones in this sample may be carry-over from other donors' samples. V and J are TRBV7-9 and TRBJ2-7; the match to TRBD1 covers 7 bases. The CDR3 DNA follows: TGTGCCAGCAGCCCTCGACAGGGACGATCCTTCTACGAGCAGTACTTC. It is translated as CASSPRQGRSFYEQYF.